The 3 T cell receptor beta chains below come from one sample, sequenced in a study of type 1 and type 2 diabetes patients. Genomic DNA was the PCR template. The TCR beta CDR3 region was amplified using 30 forward and 13 reverse primers. One entry per CDR3 protein, called by TCRdb with MiXCR from the multiplex PCR reads. The data contain fewer than 300,000 distinct CDR3 sequences, approximately 45% of them singletons. The sample was peripheral blood mononuclear cells (PBMCs). These receptors all come from a man in his late teens or twenties with type 2 diabetes.

The V gene is TRBV6-6, the J gene TRBJ1-2, with D maybe TRBD1 (5 bases). CDR1 MNHNY and CDR2 SVGAGI come from the germline V gene (reference sequence). V shed 5 bases and J shed 4 bases, with 14 bases lying between them. CDR3 length: 14 amino acids. The CDR3: CASSVQEPSYGYTF. CDR3 DNA sequence: TGTGCCAGCAGTGTACAGGAGCCCTCCTATGGCTACACCTTC.

This clonotype appeared a single time. V is TRBV2 and J is TRBJ1-5; tentative D call: TRBD1 (5 bases). The V end was cut by 11 bases, the J end by 4 bases, with 15 bases between. There are 13 residues in the CDR3. Germline V gene data show CDR1 as SNHLY and CDR2 as FYNNEI. CDR3 sequence: CAHRDGLNQPQHF. The CDR3 coding sequence is TGTGCCCACCGGGACGGGCTTAATCAGCCCCAGCATTTT.

This clonotype has more than one count but fewer than ten. The chain joins TRBV12-3 or TRBV12-4 to TRBJ2-7; the match to TRBD1 covers 9 bases. The CDR3 is 19 amino acids. J gave up 5 bases and V 2 bases, and 19 bases lay outside the gene matches. CDR3 sequence reads: CASSLSRDRVGARVHEQYF. In nucleotides, the CDR3 is TGTGCCAGCAGTTTATCTAGGGACAGGGTCGGGGCTAGAGTACACGAGCAGTACTTC.